The 30 T cell receptor beta chains given below trace back to one sample, sequenced in a study of graft-versus-host responses after intestinal transplantation. Assay: immunoSEQ multiplex PCR; the TCRdb copy retains only in-frame clones and omits some. The table has tens of thousands of clones, roughly 92% seen once. The sequenced sample was bone marrow, obtained approximately 100 weeks after intestinal transplantation. These receptor sequences come from a human patient who received an intestinal transplant, so some T cells may come from the graft donor.

V gene TRBV2 combines with J gene TRBJ2-2, with no clear D. CDR3 length: 14 residues. The germline V gene has CDR1 SNHLY and CDR2 FYNNEI. V was shortened by 4 bases and J by 4 bases, with 10 bases between the two germline ends. The CDR3 DNA follows: TGTGCCAGCAGTGCTACGCGGATCACCGGGGAGCTGTTTTTT. Translating gives CASSATRITGELFF.

The chain is built from TRBV6-1 and TRBJ2-5, with D tentatively TRBD2 (6 bases). CDR3 length: 14 residues. Germline V CDR1 and CDR2: MNHNS, SASEGT. With 5 bases removed from V and 4 bases from J, the gap between germline ends came to 14 bases. The DNA for the CDR3 is TGTGCCAGCAGTCCTTTGGGGGGACGAGAGACCCAGTACTTC. Translation gives CASSPLGGRETQYF.

The chain combines TRBV5-6 with TRBJ1-6, with D possibly matching TRBD1 (6 bases). CDR1 is SGHDT, CDR2 YYEEEE, per germline. V was clipped by 2 bases and J by 7 bases, with 13 bases between them. This CDR3 has 15 residues. CDR3 nucleotides: TGTGCCAGCAGCTTCTGGGGGCTCGGGAATTCACCCCTCCACTTT. As protein: CASSFWGLGNSPLHF.

Only a few counts were recorded for this clone. This chain joins TRBV6-5 and TRBJ1-2; 9 bases are a match to TRBD1. CDR1 is MNHEY and CDR2 is SVGAGI in the germline V gene. This CDR3 is built from 14 residues. V dropped 5 bases and J dropped 6; count of bases not matched to a gene: 7. The CDR3 sequence: CASSTPNRGHGYTF. Here the CDR3 DNA reads TGTGCCAGCAGTACCCCAAACAGGGGGCATGGCTACACCTTC.

V is TRBV9 and J is TRBJ2-5; 11 nucleotides agree with TRBD2. The CDR3 length is 15 residues. CDR1 SGDLS and CDR2 YYNGEE come from the germline V gene. V gave up 3 bases and J gave up 5 bases; unmatched junction bases: 6. CDR3 sequence (DNA): TGTGCCAGCAGCGATAGCGGGGGGGCCTCGGAGACCCAGTACTTC. Translating gives CASSDSGGASETQYF.

The J gene is TRBJ2-2, the V gene TRBV6-6; D may be TRBD2 (5 bases). V lost 6 bases and J 13 bases, leaving 15 bases between the germline ends. Germline CDR1 reads MNHNY; CDR2 reads SVGAGI (reference sequence). The CDR3 extends over 12 amino acids. CDR3 sequence: CASSHGKGGLFF. CDR3 nucleotides: TGTGCCAGCAGCCACGGGAAGGGTGGGCTGTTTTTT.

V and J are TRBV7-9 and TRBJ2-1; D is unresolved. The length of the CDR3 is 11 residues. V was clipped by 5 bases and J by 6 bases, with 5 bases between them. Germline V gene sequence: CDR1 SEHNR, CDR2 FQNEAQ (reference sequence). The CDR3 DNA follows: TGTGCCAGCAGCCCCCCCAATGAGCAGTTCTTC. The encoded protein is CASSPPNEQFF.

The V call is TRBV9, the J call TRBJ2-1, with D possibly being TRBD1 (5 bases). The germline gives CDR1 SGDLS, CDR2 YYNGEE. The CDR3 loop spans 13 amino acids. Trimming cost V 7 bases and J 4 bases, with 12 bases left between them. In DNA, the CDR3 is TGTGCCAGCTCTCGAAGACAGTACAATGAGCAGTTCTTC. Amino acids: CASSRRQYNEQFF.

CDR3: CASSASIHTGELFF. CDR3 coding DNA: TGTGCCAGCAGCGCTAGTATTCACACCGGGGAGCTGTTTTTT. This chain uses TRBV7-6 with TRBJ2-2; D not certain. V lost 5 bases and J 3 bases, leaving 10 bases between the germline ends. The V gene's germline CDR1 is SGHVS and CDR2 FNYEAQ. The CDR3 covers 14 residues.

The J gene is TRBJ2-1, the V gene TRBV18; TRBD2 agrees at 7 bases. The germline CDR1 and CDR2 sequences are KGHSH and LQKENI. The junction had 14 bases not matched to a gene; V was cut back by 6 bases and J by 9 bases. The CDR3 loop spans 15 amino acids. The CDR3 loop is CASSPGGSQKGEQFF. In DNA form, the CDR3 reads TGTGCCAGCTCTCCGGGGGGTTCTCAAAAGGGTGAGCAGTTCTTC.

This sequence joins TRBV6-5 and TRBJ1-6; D gene ambiguous. Germline lookup yields CDR1 MNHEY and CDR2 SVGAGI. The CDR3 is made up of 13 amino acids. V lost 0 bases and J 9 bases, leaving 6 bases between the germline ends. The CDR3 coding sequence is TGTGCCAGCAGTTACTCTGCCCGTTCACCCCTCCACTTT. Translated: CASSYSARSPLHF.

The chain carries TRBV4-1 and TRBJ2-3; 15 bases are a match to TRBD2. This CDR3 comprises 19 residues. Germline V CDR1 and CDR2: MGHRA, YSYEKL. Germline trimming cut 3 bases from V and 5 bases from J; bases unmatched to any gene: 12. CDR3 amino acids: CASSHDPGLAGGAGDTQYF. The CDR3 DNA follows: TGCGCCAGCAGCCACGACCCGGGACTAGCGGGGGGAGCTGGAGATACGCAGTATTTT.

This rearrangement joins TRBV11-2 to TRBJ2-3; a weak D match, TRBD2 (6 bases). This CDR3 has 18 amino acids. Germline CDR1 SGHAT, CDR2 FQNNGV. V was trimmed by 2 bases and J by 6 bases, leaving 24 bases between them. The CDR3 sequence: CASSLTLVRLEMMDTQYF. CDR3 nucleotides: TGTGCCAGCAGCTTAACCCTAGTAAGACTAGAAATGATGGATACGCAGTATTTT.

The chain combines TRBV10-2 with TRBJ1-1; D gene unclear. Trimming removed 6 bases from V and 0 bases from J, with 8 bases in between. The CDR3 contains 13 residues. CDR1 is WSHSY, CDR2 SAAADI, per germline. This CDR3 reads CASSEPMNTEAFF. CDR3 nucleotide sequence: TGCGCCAGCAGCGAACCCATGAACACTGAAGCTTTCTTT.

This chain joins TRBV10-3 and TRBJ2-1, with TRBD2 matching over 7 bases. This CDR3 has 14 amino acids. CDR1 and CDR2 (germline): ENHRY, SYGVKD. With V trimmed by 7 bases and J by 7 bases, 10 bases remained unmatched. Here the CDR3 DNA reads TGTGCCATCACCGCAAGTCTAGCGGCTAATGAGCAGTTCTTC. This codes for CAITASLAANEQFF.

This rearrangement joins TRBV9 to TRBJ1-4; no clear D. The germline CDR1 and CDR2 sequences are SGDLS and YYNGEE. V was trimmed by 3 bases and J by 3 bases, leaving 12 bases between them. The CDR3 is made up of 15 amino acids. In nucleotides, the CDR3 is TGTGCCAGCAGCGCTGACGGGCGGTCTAATGAAAAACTGTTTTTT. It specifies CASSADGRSNEKLFF.

A few counts support this clone. Other DNA sequences in this specimen translate into the identical CDR3. The J gene is TRBJ1-5, the V gene TRBV5-1; 7 positions match TRBD1. Germline V gene data show CDR1 as SGHRS and CDR2 as YFSETQ. V shed 0 bases and J 7 bases; nucleotides not matched to a gene: 4. CDR3 length equals 14 residues. The CDR3 coding sequence is TGCGCCAGCAGCTTGGGGACAGGTGAGCAGCCCCAGCATTTT. Its protein is CASSLGTGEQPQHF.

V and J are TRBV2 and TRBJ1-1; D perhaps matches TRBD1 (5 bases). Trimming took off 5 bases at V and 1 base at J, with 8 bases between the two ends. CDR3 length equals 13 residues. Per the germline V gene, CDR1 is SNHLY and CDR2 is FYNNEI. The CDR3 coding sequence is TGTGCCAGCAGTAAAGACAGGAACACTGAAGCTTTCTTT. Its translation is CASSKDRNTEAFF.

The V and J genes are TRBV7-6 and TRBJ2-2, with D unresolved. Trimming took 3 bases from V and 5 from J, leaving 19 bases between them. The CDR3 is 17 residues long. CDR1 is SGHVS, CDR2 FNYEAQ, per germline. The CDR3 sequence: CASSFSPEGPGTGELFF. CDR3 nucleotides: TGTGCCAGCAGCTTTTCCCCCGAAGGCCCAGGTACCGGGGAGCTGTTTTTT.

J is TRBJ1-1 and V is TRBV2; D is uncertain. Germline CDR1 and CDR2: SNHLY and FYNNEI. Trimming cost V 3 bases and J 4 bases, with 9 bases left between them. CDR3 length equals 13 residues. The CDR3 spells CASSDAEATEAFF. The DNA for the CDR3 is TGTGCCAGCAGTGACGCAGAAGCCACTGAAGCTTTCTTT.

The V and J genes are TRBV7-3 and TRBJ1-6, with TRBD1 identical over 8 bases. The V gene's germline CDR1 is SGHTA and CDR2 FQGTGA. V lost 3 bases to trimming and J lost 5 bases; unmatched junction nucleotides: 0. The CDR3 has 14 residues. The CDR3 is CASSLTGDNSPLHF. The CDR3 nucleotides are TGTGCCAGCAGCTTGACAGGGGATAATTCACCCCTCCACTTT.

The gene calls are TRBV4-1 and TRBJ2-3; 7 nucleotides line up with TRBD2. The CDR3 runs 17 residues. The junction had 13 bases not matched to a gene; V was cut back by 1 base and J by 6 bases. Looked up from germline, CDR1 is MGHRA and CDR2 is YSYEKL. The DNA of the CDR3 is TGCGCCAGCAGCCAAGGAAGGCTGGCGGGGGAAGTGGATACGCAGTATTTT. Translated: CASSQGRLAGEVDTQYF.

This clone was observed once. The chain is built from TRBV7-6 and TRBJ2-5; 9 bases are a match to TRBD1. This CDR3 is built from 14 residues. Trimming removed 4 bases from V and 3 bases from J; junction bases left unmatched: 3. Germline V gives CDR1 SGHVS, CDR2 FNYEAQ. The CDR3 is CASSSTGGKETQYF. As DNA, the CDR3 is TGTGCCAGCAGCTCGACAGGGGGGAAAGAGACCCAGTACTTC.

The chain recombines TRBV11-2 with TRBJ2-5; 8 bases agree with TRBD2. Looked up from germline, CDR1 is SGHAT and CDR2 is FQNNGV. V dropped 0 bases and J dropped 5; count of bases not matched to a gene: 2. The CDR3 is made up of 14 amino acids. CDR3 loop: CASSLDSGVETQYF. The CDR3 region has the DNA TGTGCCAGCAGCTTAGATAGCGGGGTGGAGACCCAGTACTTC.

V is TRBV2 and J is TRBJ1-2; D not certain. Germline-derived CDR1 and CDR2 are SNHLY and FYNNEI. This CDR3 is 14 amino acids long. The V gene lost 3 bases and the J gene lost 3 bases, with 11 bases spanning the gap. The CDR3 loop is CASSDLGSDYGYTF. The CDR3 nucleotides read TGTGCCAGCAGTGATCTGGGCAGCGACTATGGCTACACCTTC.

The CDR3 region is CASKRAGGTYNEQFF. Here the CDR3 DNA reads TGTGCCAGCAAGAGAGCGGGGGGTACCTACAATGAGCAGTTCTTC. The V and J genes are TRBV2 and TRBJ2-1; 9 bases align to TRBD2. This CDR3 has 15 residues. Germline V gives CDR1 SNHLY, CDR2 FYNNEI. V lost 7 bases, J lost 2 bases, and 6 bases stayed unmatched.

The V call is TRBV27, the J call TRBJ2-7; 7 bases match TRBD2. The CDR3 is 14 residues long. J gave up 2 bases and V 2 bases, and 3 bases lay outside the gene matches. In germline, CDR1 is MNHEY, CDR2 SMNVEV (reference sequence). The CDR3 region has the DNA TGTGCCAGCAGTTTAAGGAGCGGGACCTACGAGCAGTACTTC. It encodes CASSLRSGTYEQYF.

This chain joins TRBV6-5 and TRBJ2-1; D may be TRBD2 (6 bases). This CDR3 contains 13 residues. V dropped 2 bases and J dropped 8 bases, with 10 bases sitting between them. Per germline, CDR1 MNHEY and CDR2 SVGAGI. The CDR3 sequence is CASSYSSGDEQFF. The CDR3 coding sequence is TGTGCCAGCAGTTACAGTTCGGGGGATGAGCAGTTCTTC.

CDR3 sequence: CASSSQQATNEKLFF. DNA of the CDR3: TGTGCCAGCAGCTCTCAACAGGCAACTAATGAAAAACTGTTTTTT. The chain links TRBV6-5 to TRBJ1-4; perhaps TRBD1 as D (5 bases). CDR3 length equals 15 residues. Trimming removed 6 bases at V and 0 bases at J, with 11 bases between. Germline CDR1 and CDR2: MNHEY and SVGAGI.

The chain carries TRBV5-5 and TRBJ1-1; TRBD1 matches at 12 bases. The CDR3 extends over 19 amino acids. Trimming cost V 4 bases and J 0 bases; bases outside gene matches: 13. Germline CDR1 and CDR2: SGHKS and YYEKEE (reference sequence). The CDR3 DNA reads as TGTGCCAGCAGCCGTCCCCGGGACAGGGGGCGGGGGATGAACACTGAAGCTTTCTTT. This sequence encodes CASSRPRDRGRGMNTEAFF. Complete variable domain (other parts from reference TRBV5-5 and TRBJ1-1): DAGVTQSPTHLIKTRGQQVTLRCSPISGHKSVSWYQQVLGQGPQFIFQYYEKEERGRGNFPDRFSARQFPNYSSELNVNALLLGDSALYLCASSRPRDRGRGMNTEAFFGQGTRLTVV.